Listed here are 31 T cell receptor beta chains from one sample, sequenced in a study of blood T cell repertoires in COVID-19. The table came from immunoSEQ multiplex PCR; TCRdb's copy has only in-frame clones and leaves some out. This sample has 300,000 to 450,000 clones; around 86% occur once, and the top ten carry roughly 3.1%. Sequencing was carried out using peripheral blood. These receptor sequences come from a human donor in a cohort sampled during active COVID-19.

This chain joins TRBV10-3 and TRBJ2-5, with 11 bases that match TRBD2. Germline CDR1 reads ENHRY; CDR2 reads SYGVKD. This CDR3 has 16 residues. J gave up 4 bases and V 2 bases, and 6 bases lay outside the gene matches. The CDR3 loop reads CAISEELAGDGETQYF. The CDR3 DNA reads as TGTGCCATCAGTGAGGAACTAGCGGGAGACGGAGAGACCCAGTACTTC.

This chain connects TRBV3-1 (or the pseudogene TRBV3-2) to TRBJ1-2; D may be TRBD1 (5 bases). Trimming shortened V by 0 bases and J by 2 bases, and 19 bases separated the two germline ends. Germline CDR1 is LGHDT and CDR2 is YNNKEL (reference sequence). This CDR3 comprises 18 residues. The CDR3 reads CASSQDLVSTAPNYGYTF. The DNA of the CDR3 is TGTGCCAGCAGCCAAGACTTGGTTTCGACAGCCCCAAACTATGGCTACACCTTC.

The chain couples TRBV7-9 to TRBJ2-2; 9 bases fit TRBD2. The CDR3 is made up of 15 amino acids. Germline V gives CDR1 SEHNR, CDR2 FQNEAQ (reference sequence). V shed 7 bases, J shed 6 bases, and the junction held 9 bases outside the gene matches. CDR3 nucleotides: TGTGCCAGCACCGTTAGCGGGAGTAGCGCCGGGGAGCTGTTTTTT. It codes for CASTVSGSSAGELFF.

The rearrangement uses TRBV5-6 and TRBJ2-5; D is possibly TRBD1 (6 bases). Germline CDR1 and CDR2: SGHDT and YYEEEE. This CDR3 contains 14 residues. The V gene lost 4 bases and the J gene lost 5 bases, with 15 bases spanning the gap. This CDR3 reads CASSASGHRETQYF. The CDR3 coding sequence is TGTGCCAGCAGCGCCTCGGGACATCGGGAGACCCAGTACTTC.

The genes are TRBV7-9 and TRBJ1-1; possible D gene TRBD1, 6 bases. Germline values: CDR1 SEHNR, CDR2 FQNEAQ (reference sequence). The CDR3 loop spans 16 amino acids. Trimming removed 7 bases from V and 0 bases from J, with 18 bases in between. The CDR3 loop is CASTLGGGEVNTEAFF. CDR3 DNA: TGTGCCAGCACCCTGGGAGGGGGAGAGGTGAACACTGAAGCTTTCTTT. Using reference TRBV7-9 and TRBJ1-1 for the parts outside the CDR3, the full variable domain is DTGVSQNPRHKITKRGQNVTFRCDPISEHNRLYWYRQTLGQGPEFLTYFQNEAQLEKSRLLSDRFSAERPKGSFSTLEIQRTEQGDSAMYLCASTLGGGEVNTEAFFGQGTRLTVV.

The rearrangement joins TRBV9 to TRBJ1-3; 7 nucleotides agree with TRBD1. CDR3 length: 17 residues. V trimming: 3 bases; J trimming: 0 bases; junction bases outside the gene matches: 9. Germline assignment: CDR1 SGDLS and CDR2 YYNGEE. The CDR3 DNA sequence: TGTGCCAGCAGCGCTACCCCTGGGACAGCCTCTGGAAACACCATATATTTT. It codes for CASSATPGTASGNTIYF.

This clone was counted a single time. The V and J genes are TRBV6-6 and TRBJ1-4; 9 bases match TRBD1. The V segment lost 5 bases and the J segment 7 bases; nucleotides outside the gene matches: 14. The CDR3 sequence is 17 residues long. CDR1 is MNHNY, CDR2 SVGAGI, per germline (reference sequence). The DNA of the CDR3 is TGTGCCAGCAGTCCGGGACAGGGTTCGGTCGGAGGTGAAAAACTGTTTTTT. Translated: CASSPGQGSVGGEKLFF.

This CDR3 reads CASSQGRLGLNSPLHF. For the CDR3, the DNA is TGCGCCAGCAGCCAAGGCCGCTTGGGCCTTAATTCACCCCTCCACTTT. The rearrangement links TRBV4-1 to TRBJ1-6, with D uncertain. CDR1 and CDR2 (germline): MGHRA, YSYEKL. The length of the CDR3 is 16 residues. Deletions cut 1 base from V and 6 bases from J, with 13 bases between.

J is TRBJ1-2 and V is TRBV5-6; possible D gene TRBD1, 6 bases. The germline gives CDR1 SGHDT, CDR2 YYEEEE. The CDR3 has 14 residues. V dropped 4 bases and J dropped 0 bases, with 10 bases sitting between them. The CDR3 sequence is CASSPTGANYGYTF. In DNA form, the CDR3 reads TGTGCCAGCAGCCCGACAGGAGCTAACTATGGCTACACCTTC. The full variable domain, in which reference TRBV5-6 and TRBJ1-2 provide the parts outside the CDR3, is DAGVTQSPTHLIKTRGQQVTLRCSPKSGHDTVSWYQQALGQGPQFIFQYYEEEERQRGNFPDRFSGHQFPNYSSELNVNALLLGDSALYLCASSPTGANYGYTFGSGTRLTVV.

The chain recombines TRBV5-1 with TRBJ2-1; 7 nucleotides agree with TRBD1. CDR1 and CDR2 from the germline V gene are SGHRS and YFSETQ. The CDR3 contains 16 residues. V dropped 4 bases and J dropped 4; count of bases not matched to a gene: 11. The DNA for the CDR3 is TGCGCCAGCAGCGAAGCCGGGACAGACCCTTACAATGAGCAGTTCTTC. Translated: CASSEAGTDPYNEQFF. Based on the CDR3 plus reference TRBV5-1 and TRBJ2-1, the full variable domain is KAGVTQTPRYLIKTRGQQVTLSCSPISGHRSVSWYQQTPGQGLQFLFEYFSETQRNKGNFPGRFSGRQFSNSRSEMNVSTLELGDSALYLCASSEAGTDPYNEQFFGPGTRLTVL.

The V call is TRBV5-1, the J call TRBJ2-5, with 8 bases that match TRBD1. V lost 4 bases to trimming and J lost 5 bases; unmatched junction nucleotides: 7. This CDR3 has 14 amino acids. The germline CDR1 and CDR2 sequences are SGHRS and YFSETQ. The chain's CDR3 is CASSQPGGWETQYF. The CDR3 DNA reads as TGCGCCAGCAGCCAGCCAGGGGGCTGGGAGACCCAGTACTTC.

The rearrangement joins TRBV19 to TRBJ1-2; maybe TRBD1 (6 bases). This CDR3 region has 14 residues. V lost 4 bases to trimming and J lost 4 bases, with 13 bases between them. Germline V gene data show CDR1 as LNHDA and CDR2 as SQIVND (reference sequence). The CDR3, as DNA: TGTGCCAGTAGTACGATTCAGGGGTCCTATGGCTACACCTTC. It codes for CASSTIQGSYGYTF. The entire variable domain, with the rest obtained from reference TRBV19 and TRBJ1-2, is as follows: DGGITQSPKYLFRKEGQNVTLSCEQNLNHDAMYWYRQDPGQGLRLIYYSQIVNDFQKGDIAEGYSVSREKKESFPLTVTSAQKNPTAFYLCASSTIQGSYGYTFGSGTRLTVV.

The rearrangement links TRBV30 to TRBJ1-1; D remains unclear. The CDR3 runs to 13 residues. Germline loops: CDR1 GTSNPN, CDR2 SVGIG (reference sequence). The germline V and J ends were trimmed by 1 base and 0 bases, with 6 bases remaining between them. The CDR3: CAWSATMNTEAFF. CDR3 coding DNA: TGTGCCTGGAGTGCCACAATGAACACTGAAGCTTTCTTT.

DNA of the CDR3: TGTGCCAGCAGCTTGGGAGGTGGGAGCGATGAGCAGTTCTTC. This sequence encodes CASSLGGGSDEQFF. The V call is TRBV7-8, the J call TRBJ2-1, with D tentatively TRBD2 (6 bases). The CDR3 contains 14 residues. The germline V gene encodes CDR1 SGHVS and CDR2 FQNEAQ. V lost 3 bases and J 8 bases, leaving 14 bases between the germline ends. The entire variable domain, with the rest obtained from reference TRBV7-8 and TRBJ2-1, is as follows: GAGVSQSPRYKVAKRGQDVALRCDPISGHVSLFWYQQALGQGPEFLTYFQNEAQLDKSGLPSDRFFAERPEGSVSTLKIQRTQQEDSAVYLCASSLGGGSDEQFFGPGTRLTVL.

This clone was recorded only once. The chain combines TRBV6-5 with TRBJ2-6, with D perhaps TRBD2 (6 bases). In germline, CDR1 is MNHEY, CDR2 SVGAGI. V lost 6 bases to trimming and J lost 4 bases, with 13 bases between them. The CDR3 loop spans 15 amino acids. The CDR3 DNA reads TGTGCCAGCAGCGCCTCGGGGGAGGGGGCCAACGTCCTGACTTTC. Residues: CASSASGEGANVLTF.

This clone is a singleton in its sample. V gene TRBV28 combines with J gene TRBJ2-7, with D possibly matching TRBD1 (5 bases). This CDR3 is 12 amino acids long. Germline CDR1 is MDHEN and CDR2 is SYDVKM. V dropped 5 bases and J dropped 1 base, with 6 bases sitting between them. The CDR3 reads CASSRQSYEQYF. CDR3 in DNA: TGTGCCAGCAGTCGACAGTCCTACGAGCAGTACTTC. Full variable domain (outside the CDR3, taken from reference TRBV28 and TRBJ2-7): DVKVTQSSRYLVKRTGEKVFLECVQDMDHENMFWYRQDPGLGLRLIYFSYDVKMKEKGDIPEGYSVSREKKERFSLILESASTNQTSMYLCASSRQSYEQYFGPGTRLTVT.

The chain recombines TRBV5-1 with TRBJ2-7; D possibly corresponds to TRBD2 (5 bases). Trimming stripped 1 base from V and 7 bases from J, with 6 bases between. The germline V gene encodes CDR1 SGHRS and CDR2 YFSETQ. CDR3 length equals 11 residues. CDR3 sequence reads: CASSLSGEQYF. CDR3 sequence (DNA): TGCGCCAGCAGCTTGAGCGGAGAGCAGTACTTC.

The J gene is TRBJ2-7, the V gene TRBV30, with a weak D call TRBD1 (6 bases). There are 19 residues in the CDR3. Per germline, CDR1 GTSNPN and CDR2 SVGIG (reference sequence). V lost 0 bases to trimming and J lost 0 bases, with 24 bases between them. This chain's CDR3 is CAWSVLYPRTVGDSYEQYF. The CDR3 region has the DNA TGTGCCTGGAGTGTACTCTACCCTAGGACAGTCGGCGACTCCTACGAGCAGTACTTC.

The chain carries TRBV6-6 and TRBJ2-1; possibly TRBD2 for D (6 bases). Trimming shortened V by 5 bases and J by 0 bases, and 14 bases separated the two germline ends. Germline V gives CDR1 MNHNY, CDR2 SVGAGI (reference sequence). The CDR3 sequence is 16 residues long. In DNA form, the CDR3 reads TGTGCCAGCAGTCGACTCCTAGCGAGCTCCTACAATGAGCAGTTCTTC. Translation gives CASSRLLASSYNEQFF.

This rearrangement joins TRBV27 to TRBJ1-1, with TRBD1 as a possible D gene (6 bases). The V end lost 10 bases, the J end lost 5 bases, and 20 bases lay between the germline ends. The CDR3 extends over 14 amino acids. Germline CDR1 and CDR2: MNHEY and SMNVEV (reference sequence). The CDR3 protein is CATRPGQSWTEAFF. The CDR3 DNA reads TGTGCCACCCGGCCCGGACAGTCTTGGACTGAAGCTTTCTTT.

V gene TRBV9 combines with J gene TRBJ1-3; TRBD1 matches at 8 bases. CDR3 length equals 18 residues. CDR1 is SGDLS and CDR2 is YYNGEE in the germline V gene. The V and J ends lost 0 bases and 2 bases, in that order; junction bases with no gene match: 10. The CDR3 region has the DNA TGTGCCAGCAGCGTAGCTGACAGGGGCACTAGAGCTGGAAACACCATATATTTT. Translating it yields CASSVADRGTRAGNTIYF.

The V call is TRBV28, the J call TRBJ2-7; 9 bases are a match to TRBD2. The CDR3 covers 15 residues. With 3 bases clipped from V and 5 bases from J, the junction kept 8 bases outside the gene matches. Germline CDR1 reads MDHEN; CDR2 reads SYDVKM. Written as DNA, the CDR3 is TGTGCCAGCAGTTTTAGTGCGGGAGGGCCGAACGAGCAGTACTTC. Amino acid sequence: CASSFSAGGPNEQYF.

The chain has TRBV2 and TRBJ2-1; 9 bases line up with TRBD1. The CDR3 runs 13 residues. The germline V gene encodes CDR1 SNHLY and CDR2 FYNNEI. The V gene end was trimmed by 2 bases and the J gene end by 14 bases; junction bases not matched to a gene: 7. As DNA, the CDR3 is TGTGCCAGCAGTGAAATAAGGACAGGGGACGAGTTCTTC. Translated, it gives CASSEIRTGDEFF.

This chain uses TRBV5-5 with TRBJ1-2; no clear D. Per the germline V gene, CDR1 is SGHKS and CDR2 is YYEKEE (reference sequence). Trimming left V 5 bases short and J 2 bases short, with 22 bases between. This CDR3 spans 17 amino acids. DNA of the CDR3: TGTGCCAGCAGGGTCCTATATACTCGACTAGAGAACTATGGCTACACCTTC. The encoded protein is CASRVLYTRLENYGYTF.

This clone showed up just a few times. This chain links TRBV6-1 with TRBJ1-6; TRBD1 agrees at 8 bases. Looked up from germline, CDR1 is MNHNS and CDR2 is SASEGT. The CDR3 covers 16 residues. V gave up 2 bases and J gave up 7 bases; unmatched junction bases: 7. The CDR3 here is CASSERARGQNSPLHF. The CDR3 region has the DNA TGTGCCAGCAGTGAAAGAGCCAGGGGGCAGAATTCACCCCTCCACTTT.

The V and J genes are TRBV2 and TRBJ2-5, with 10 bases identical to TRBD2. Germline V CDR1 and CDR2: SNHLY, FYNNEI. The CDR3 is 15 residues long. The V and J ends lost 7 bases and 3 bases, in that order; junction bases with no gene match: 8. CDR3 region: CASKPAGGVKETQYF. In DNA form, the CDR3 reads TGTGCCAGCAAACCAGCGGGAGGGGTGAAAGAGACCCAGTACTTC.

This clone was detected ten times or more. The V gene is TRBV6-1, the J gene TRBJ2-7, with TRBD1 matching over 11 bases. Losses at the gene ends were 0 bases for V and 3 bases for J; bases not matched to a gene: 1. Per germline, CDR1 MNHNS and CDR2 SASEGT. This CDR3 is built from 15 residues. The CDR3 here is CASSEAGTGGYEQYF. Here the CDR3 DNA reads TGTGCCAGCAGTGAAGCCGGGACAGGGGGCTACGAGCAGTACTTC.

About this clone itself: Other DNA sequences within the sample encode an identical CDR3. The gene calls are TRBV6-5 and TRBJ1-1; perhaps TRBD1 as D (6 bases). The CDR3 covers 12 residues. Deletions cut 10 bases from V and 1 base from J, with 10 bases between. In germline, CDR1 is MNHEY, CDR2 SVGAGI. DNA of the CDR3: TGTGCCACACAGGGCCCGAACACTGAAGCTTTCTTT. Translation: CATQGPNTEAFF.

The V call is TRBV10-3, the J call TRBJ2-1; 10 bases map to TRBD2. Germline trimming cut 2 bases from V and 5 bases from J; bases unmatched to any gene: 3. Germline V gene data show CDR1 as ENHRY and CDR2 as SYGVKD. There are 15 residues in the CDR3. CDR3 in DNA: TGTGCCATCAGTGAGCCCCTAGCGGGGGACAATGAGCAGTTCTTC. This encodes CAISEPLAGDNEQFF.

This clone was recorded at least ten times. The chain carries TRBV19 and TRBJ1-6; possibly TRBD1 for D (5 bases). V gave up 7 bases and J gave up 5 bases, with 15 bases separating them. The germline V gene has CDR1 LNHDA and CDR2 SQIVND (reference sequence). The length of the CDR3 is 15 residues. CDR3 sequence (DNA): TGTGCCAGTAACCCCGGGACTGAACATAATTCACCCCTCCACTTT. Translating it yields CASNPGTEHNSPLHF.

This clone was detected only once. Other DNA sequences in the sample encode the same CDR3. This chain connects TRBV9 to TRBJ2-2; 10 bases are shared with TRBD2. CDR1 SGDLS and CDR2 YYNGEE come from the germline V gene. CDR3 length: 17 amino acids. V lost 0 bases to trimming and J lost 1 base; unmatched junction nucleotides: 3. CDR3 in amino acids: CASSVGLAGVNTGELFF. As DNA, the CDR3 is TGTGCCAGCAGCGTAGGCCTAGCGGGAGTGAACACCGGGGAGCTGTTTTTT.